This TCR beta chain was identified in a study of shared clonotypes between healthy human individuals. Produced via immunoSEQ multiplex PCR; TCRdb's table is partial and in-frame only. The table has 2 million to 2.5 million clones, roughly 95% seen once. General study results and limits: In a handful of donors, around 4.5% of naive CD4 clonotypes appeared in common.

From germline, CDR1 is SEHNR and CDR2 FQNEAQ (reference sequence). This CDR3 region has 17 residues. Trimming removed 5 bases from V and 3 bases from J, with 20 bases in between. Notes on this clone: Its matching antigen is unknown.

The chain joins TRBV7-9 to TRBJ1-3; D is uncertain. Specimen: naive CD4+ T cells sorted from blood. Subset noted: CD45RA+ positively selected. The clonotype comes from a young man in good health. CDR3 in DNA: TGTGCCAGCAGCCGCCCCGGTTCTGGGCGCGGTGGAAACACCATATATTTT. Its protein product is CASSRPGSGRGGNTIYF.